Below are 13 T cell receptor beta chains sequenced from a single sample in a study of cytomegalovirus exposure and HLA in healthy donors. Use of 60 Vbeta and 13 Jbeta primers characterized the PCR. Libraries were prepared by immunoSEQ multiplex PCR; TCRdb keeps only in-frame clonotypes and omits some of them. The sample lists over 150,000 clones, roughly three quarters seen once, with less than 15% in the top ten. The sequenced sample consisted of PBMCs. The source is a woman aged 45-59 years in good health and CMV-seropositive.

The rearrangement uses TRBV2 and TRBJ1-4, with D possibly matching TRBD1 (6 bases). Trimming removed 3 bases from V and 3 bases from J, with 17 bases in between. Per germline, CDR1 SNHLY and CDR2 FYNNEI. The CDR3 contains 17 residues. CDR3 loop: CASSDRLYRAPNEKLFF. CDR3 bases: TGTGCCAGCAGTGATCGGCTTTACAGGGCACCTAATGAAAAACTGTTTTTT.

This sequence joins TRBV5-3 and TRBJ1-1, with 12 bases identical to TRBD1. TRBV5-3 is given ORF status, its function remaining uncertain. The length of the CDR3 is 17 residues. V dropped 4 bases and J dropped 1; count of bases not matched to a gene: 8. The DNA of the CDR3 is TGTGCCAGAAGCGGGGGGACAGGGGGCTTTGCGAACACTGAAGCTTTCTTT. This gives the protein CARSGGTGGFANTEAFF.

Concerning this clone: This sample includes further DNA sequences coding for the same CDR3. As DNA, the CDR3 is TGTGCCAGCAGCCCAAAGGGACTAGCGGGGGGAACTCGGAACGAGCAGTACTTC. Translating gives CASSPKGLAGGTRNEQYF. V gene TRBV11-2 combines with J gene TRBJ2-7, with 15 bases matching TRBD2. This CDR3 region has 18 residues. Germline assignment: CDR1 SGHAT and CDR2 FQNNGV. The J segment lost 5 bases and the V segment lost 5 bases, leaving 13 bases of the junction unmatched.

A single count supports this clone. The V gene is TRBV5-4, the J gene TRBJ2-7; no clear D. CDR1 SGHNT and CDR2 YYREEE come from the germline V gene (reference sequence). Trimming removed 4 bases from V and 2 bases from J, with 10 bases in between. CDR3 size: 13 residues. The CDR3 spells CASSAIGAYEQYF. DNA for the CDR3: TGTGCCAGCAGCGCGATCGGTGCCTACGAGCAGTACTTC.

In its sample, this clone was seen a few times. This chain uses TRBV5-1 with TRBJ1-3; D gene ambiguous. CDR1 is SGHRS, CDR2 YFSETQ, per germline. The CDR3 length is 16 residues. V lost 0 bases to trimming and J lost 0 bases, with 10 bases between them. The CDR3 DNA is TGCGCCAGCAGCTTGGAGGCTCGGGTCTCTGGAAACACCATATATTTT. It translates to CASSLEARVSGNTIYF. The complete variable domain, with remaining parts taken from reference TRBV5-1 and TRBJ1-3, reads KAGVTQTPRYLIKTRGQQVTLSCSPISGHRSVSWYQQTPGQGLQFLFEYFSETQRNKGNFPGRFSGRQFSNSRSEMNVSTLELGDSALYLCASSLEARVSGNTIYFGEGSWLTVV.

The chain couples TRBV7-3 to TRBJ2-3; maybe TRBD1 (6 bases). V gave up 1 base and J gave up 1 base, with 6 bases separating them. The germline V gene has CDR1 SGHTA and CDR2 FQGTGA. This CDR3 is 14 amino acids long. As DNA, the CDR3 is TGTGCCAGCAGCTTAAAGGGGGGCACAGATACGCAGTATTTT. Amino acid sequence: CASSLKGGTDTQYF.

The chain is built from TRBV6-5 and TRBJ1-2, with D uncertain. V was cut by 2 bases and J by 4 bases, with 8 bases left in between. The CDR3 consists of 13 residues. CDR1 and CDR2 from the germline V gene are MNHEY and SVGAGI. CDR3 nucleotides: TGTGCCAGCAGTTACACTAGTCGCTATGGCTACACCTTC. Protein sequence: CASSYTSRYGYTF.

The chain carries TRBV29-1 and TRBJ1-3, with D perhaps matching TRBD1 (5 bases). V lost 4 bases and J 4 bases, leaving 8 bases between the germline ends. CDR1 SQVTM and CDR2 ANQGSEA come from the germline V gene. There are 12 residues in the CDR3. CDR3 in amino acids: CSVGQLGNTIYF. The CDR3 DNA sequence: TGCAGCGTTGGACAGTTGGGAAACACCATATATTTT.

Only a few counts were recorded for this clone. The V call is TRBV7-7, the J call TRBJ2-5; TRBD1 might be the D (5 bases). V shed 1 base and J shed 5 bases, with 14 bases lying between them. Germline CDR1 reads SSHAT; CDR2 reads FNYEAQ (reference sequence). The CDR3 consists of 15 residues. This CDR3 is CASSLVAGLEETQYF. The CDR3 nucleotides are TGTGCCAGCAGCTTAGTCGCAGGGCTGGAGGAGACCCAGTACTTC. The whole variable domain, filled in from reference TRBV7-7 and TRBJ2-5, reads GAGVSQSPRYKVTKRGQDVTLRCDPISSHATLYWYQQALGQGPEFLTYFNYEAQPDKSGLPSDRFSAERPEGSISTLTIQRTEQRDSAMYRCASSLVAGLEETQYFGPGTRLLVL.

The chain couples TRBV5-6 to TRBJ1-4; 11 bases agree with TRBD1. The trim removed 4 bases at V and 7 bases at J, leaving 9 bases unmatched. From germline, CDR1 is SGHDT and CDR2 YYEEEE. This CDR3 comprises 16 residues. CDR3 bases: TGTGCCAGCAGCCTACGGACAGGGGGCACGGTTGAAAAACTGTTTTTT. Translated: CASSLRTGGTVEKLFF.

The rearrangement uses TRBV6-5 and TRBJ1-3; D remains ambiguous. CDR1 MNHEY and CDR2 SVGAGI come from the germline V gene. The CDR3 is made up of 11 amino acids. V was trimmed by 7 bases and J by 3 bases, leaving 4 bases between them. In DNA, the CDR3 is TGTGCCAGCATATATGGAAACACCATATATTTT. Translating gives CASIYGNTIYF.

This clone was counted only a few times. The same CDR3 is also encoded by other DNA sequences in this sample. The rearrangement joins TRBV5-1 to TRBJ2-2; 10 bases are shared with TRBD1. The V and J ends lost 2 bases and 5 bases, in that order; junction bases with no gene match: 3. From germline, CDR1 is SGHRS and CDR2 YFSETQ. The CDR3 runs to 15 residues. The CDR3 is CASSFGTGATGELFF. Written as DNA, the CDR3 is TGCGCCAGCAGCTTCGGGACAGGGGCTACCGGGGAGCTGTTTTTT.

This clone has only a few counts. CDR3 protein: CASCRDSFYEQYF. The DNA of the CDR3 is TGTGCCAGCTGCCGGGACAGCTTCTACGAGCAGTACTTC. The chain joins TRBV18 to TRBJ2-7, with 7 bases fitting TRBD1. Looked up from germline, CDR1 is KGHSH and CDR2 is LQKENI. The junction had 6 bases not matched to a gene; V was cut back by 7 bases and J by 3 bases. The CDR3 has 13 residues.